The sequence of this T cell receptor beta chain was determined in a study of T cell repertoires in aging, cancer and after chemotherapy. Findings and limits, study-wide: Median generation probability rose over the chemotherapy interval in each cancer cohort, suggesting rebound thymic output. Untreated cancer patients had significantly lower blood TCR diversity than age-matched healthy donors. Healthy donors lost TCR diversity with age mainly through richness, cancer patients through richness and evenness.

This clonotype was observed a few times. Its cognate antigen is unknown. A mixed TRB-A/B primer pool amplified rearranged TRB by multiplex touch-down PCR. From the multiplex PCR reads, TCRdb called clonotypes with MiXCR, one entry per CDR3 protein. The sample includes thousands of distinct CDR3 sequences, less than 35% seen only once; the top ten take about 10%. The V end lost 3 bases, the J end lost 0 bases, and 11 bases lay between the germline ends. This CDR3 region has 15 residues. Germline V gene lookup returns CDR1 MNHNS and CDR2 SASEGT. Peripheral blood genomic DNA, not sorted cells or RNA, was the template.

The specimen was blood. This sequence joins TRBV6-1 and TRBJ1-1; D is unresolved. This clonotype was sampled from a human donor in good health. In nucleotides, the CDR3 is TGTGCCAGCAGTGACTGGGCAGACGTGAACACTGAAGCTTTCTTT. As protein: CASSDWADVNTEAFF.